This TCR beta chain is drawn from a study of T cell repertoires in aging, cancer and after chemotherapy. Overall study: Healthy donor repertoires were recorded over several months to years and showed clear clonal overlap.

The template was genomic DNA from peripheral blood, not RNA. TRB rearrangements spanning V, D and J were amplified using mixed TRB-A/B primers. TCRdb used MiXCR to reprocess the multiplex PCR reads, holding one entry per CDR3 protein. The sample has fewer than 12,000 distinct CDR3 sequences, over 30% seen once; the top ten hold 3.2%. By share of the sample, this clonotype is medium-sized. As yet, its antigen is unknown. The study's findings and limits: The repertoire data cannot show anything about immunological memory following chemotherapy.

Germline values: CDR1 SQVTM, CDR2 ANQGSEA. The CDR3 extends over 13 amino acids. The source of this sequence is a human donor in good health. V is TRBV29-1 and J is TRBJ2-3, with D perhaps matching TRBD1 (6 bases). The sequencing input was blood. Written as DNA, the CDR3 is TGCACCGCGGATCGAGGGGGAACAGATACGCAGTATTTT. Amino acid sequence: CTADRGGTDTQYF.